The present T cell receptor (beta chain) was sequenced within a study of control samples from healthy donors and cancer patients. Germline loops: CDR1 MNHEY, CDR2 SVGAGI. The V and J ends lost 2 bases and 1 base respectively, with 5 bases between them. The CDR3 spans 14 residues. TCRdb keeps only in-frame clones here, not all; method: immunoSEQ multiplex PCR. Seen here are around 48,000 clones, about 93% observed once, and the top ten hold about a quarter. Source material: PBMCs. This clonotype originated in a woman in her forties or fifties with head and neck cancer. The chain employs TRBV6-5 and TRBJ1-4, with D hard to call. In DNA, the CDR3 is TGTGCCAGCAGTTACGACAAAACTAATGAAAAACTGTTTTTT. Its translation: CASSYDKTNEKLFF.